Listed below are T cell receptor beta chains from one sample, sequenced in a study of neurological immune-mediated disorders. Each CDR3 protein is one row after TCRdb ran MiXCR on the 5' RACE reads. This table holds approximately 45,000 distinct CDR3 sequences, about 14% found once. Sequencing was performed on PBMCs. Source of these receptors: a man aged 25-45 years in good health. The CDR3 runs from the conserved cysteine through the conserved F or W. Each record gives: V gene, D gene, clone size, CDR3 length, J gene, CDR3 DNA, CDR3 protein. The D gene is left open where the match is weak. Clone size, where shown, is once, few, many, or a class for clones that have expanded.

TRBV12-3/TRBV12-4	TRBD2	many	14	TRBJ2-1	TGTGCCAGCGCCAGGCGGGAGTCCTCCTATGAGCAGTTCTTC	CASARRESSYEQFF
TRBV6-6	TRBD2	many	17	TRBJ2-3	TGTGCCAGCAGTTACCCGACTAGCGGGGCTAGCACAGATACGCAGTATTTT	CASSYPTSGASTDTQYF
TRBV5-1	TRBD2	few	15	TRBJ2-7	TGCGCCAGCAGCTTGCAGCCGGGAGGACCCTACGAGCAGTACTTC	CASSLQPGGPYEQYF
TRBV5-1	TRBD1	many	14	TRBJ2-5	TGCGCCAGCAGCCTAGGACAGGGGGAAGAGACCCAGTACTTC	CASSLGQGEETQYF
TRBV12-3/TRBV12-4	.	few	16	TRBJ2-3	TGTGCCAGCAGTATTACAGGGAGTTTTGCCTCATTTGGGCAGTATTTT	CASSITGSFASFGQYF
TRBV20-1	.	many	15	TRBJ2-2	TGCAGTGCTGGGCTACAGGGCCTGAACACCGGGGAGCTGTTTTTT	CSAGLQGLNTGELFF
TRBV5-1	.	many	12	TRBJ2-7	TGCGCCAGCAGCTCTAACAGGGACGAGCAGTACTTC	CASSSNRDEQYF
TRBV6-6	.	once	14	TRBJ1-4	TGTGCCAGCAGTGAAGGAGCAAATAACGAAAAACTGTTTTTT	CASSEGANNEKLFF
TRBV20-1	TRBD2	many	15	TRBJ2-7	TGCAGTGCCACGACTAGCGGGAGGGCCTTTTACGAGCAGTACTTC	CSATTSGRAFYEQYF
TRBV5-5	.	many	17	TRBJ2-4	TGTGCCAGCAGCTTGAATAGTTCCCGACTAGCCAAAAACATTCAGTACTTC	CASSLNSSRLAKNIQYF
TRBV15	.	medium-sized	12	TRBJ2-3	TGTGCCACCAGCAGGAATGAAGATACGCAGTATTTT	CATSRNEDTQYF
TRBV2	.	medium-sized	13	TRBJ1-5	TGTGCCAGCAGACCCCGTGGGAATCAGCCCCAGCATTTT	CASRPRGNQPQHF
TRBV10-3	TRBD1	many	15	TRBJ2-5	TGTGCCATCAGAGCCTCGGACAGGAGCCAAGAGACCCAGTACTTC	CAIRASDRSQETQYF
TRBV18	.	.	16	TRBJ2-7	TGTGCCAGCTCACCGGTTGGACAGACCAGATCCTACGAGCAGTACTTC	CASSPVGQTRSYEQYF
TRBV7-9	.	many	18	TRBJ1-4	TGTGCCAGCAGCTCCGCCGAAAAGGTTTCACATACCAATGAAAAACTGTTTTTT	CASSSAEKVSHTNEKLFF
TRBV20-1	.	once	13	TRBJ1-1	TGCAGTGCTCAGCCCCCCATGAACACTGAAGCTTTCTTT	CSAQPPMNTEAFF
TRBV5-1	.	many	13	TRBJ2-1	TGCGCCAGCAGCCCCCAATGGGGGAATGAGCAGTTCTTC	CASSPQWGNEQFF
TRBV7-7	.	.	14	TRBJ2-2	TGTGCCAGCAGCCGAGACACCAGCACCGGGGAGCTGTTTTTT	CASSRDTSTGELFF
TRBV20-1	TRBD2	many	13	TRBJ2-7	TGCAGTGCTTCCGGACTAGCGGGAGGCGAGCAGTACTTC	CSASGLAGGEQYF
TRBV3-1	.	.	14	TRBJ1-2	TGTGCCAGCAGCCCCCTCGGGGGGGCAGGTGGCTACACCTTC	CASSPLGGAGGYTF
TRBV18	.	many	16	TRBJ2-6	TGTGCCAGCTCACCAGGAACGGTCTCTGGGGCCAACGTCCTGACTTTC	CASSPGTVSGANVLTF
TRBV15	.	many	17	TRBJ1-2	TGTGCCACCAGCAGATCGGGCCAGGGTGGGGCTAACTATGGCTACACCTTC	CATSRSGQGGANYGYTF
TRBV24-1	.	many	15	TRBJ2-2	TGTGCCACCAGTGTAGGGGGAGCGGACACCGGGGAGCTGTTTTTT	CATSVGGADTGELFF
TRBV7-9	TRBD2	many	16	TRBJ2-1	TGTGCCAGCAGCTTAGCCGCTAGCGGGAGAGGGGGTGAGCAGTTCTTC	CASSLAASGRGGEQFF
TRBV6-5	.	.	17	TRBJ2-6	TGTGCCAGCAGTTACTCGGGCTCCAGCTCTGGGGCCAACGTCCTGACTTTC	CASSYSGSSSGANVLTF
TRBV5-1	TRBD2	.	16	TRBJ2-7	TGCGCCAGCAATCCGGGGGGGACTAGCGGGACCTACGAGCAGTACTTC	CASNPGGTSGTYEQYF
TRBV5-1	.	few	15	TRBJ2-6	TGCGCCAGCAGCTTCTCCGGGACGCTTGCCGACGTCCTGACTTTC	CASSFSGTLADVLTF
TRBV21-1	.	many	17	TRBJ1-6	TGTGCCAGCAGCAAACCCGCAGGGGGCAAAGATAATTCACCCCTCCACTTT	CASSKPAGGKDNSPLHF
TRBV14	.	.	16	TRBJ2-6	TGTGCCAGCAGCCGCTCCGGGTACTCTGGGGCCAACGTCCTGACTTTC	CASSRSGYSGANVLTF
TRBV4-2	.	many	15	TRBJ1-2	TGTGCCAGCAGCCAAGATGTTCCGGGTACGGGAGGCTACACCTTC	CASSQDVPGTGGYTF
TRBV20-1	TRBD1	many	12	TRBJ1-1	TGCAGTGCTGTACAGGGGAACACTGAAGCCTTCTTT	CSAVQGNTEAFF
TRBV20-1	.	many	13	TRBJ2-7	TGCAGTGCTAGATTTTTTGGCTCCTACGAGCAGTACTTC	CSARFFGSYEQYF
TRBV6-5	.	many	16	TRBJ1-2	TGTGCCAGCAGTTACTGGCCAGGGCTAAACCAGTGGGGCTACACCTTC	CASSYWPGLNQWGYTF
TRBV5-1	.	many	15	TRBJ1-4	TGCGCCAGCAGCTTGGGGGCGACTGTAAATGAAAAACTGTTTTTT	CASSLGATVNEKLFF
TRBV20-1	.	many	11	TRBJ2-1	TGCAGTGCTAGGGGGAAGAATGAGCAGTTCTTC	CSARGKNEQFF
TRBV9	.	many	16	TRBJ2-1	TGTGCCAGCAGCGTAGCTGGTAGGCAGGGTATCGATGAGCAGTTCTTC	CASSVAGRQGIDEQFF
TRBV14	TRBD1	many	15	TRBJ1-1	TGTGCCAGCAGGGGACAGGGGATGGTGAACACTGAAGCTTTCTTT	CASRGQGMVNTEAFF
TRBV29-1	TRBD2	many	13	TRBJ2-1	TGCAGCGTTGAAGAGCGGGAGCGGCATGAGCAGTTCTTC	CSVEERERHEQFF
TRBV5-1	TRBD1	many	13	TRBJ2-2	TGCGCCAGCAGCTGGACAGGGACCGGGGAGCTGTTTTTT	CASSWTGTGELFF
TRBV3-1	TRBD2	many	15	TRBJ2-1	TGTGCCAGCAGCAACGCAGCGGGGTCCTACAATGAGCAGTTCTTC	CASSNAAGSYNEQFF
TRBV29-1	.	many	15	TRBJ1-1	TGCAGCGTCGAAGACCCCGGCAGGCTGAACACTGAAGCTTTCTTT	CSVEDPGRLNTEAFF
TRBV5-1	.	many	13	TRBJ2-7	TGCGCCAGCAGCAGAATACCGACCTACGAGCAGTACTTC	CASSRIPTYEQYF
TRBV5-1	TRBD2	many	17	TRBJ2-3	TGCGCCAGCAGGGCTGGACTAGCGGGAGGGGGCACAGATACGCAGTATTTT	CASRAGLAGGGTDTQYF
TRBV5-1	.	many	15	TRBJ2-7	TGCGCCAGCAGCTTGACCTTCCAGAGCTCCTACGAGCAGTACTTC	CASSLTFQSSYEQYF
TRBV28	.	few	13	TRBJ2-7	TGTGCCAGCAGTTCGACTGTACCCTACGAGCAGTACTTC	CASSSTVPYEQYF
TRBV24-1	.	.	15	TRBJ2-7	TGTGCCACCAGTGATCCCGCGGAGGGCGACTACGAGCAGTACTTC	CATSDPAEGDYEQYF
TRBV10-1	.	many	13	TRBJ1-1	TGCGCCAGCAGTTCAGGCATGAACACTGAAGCTTTCTTT	CASSSGMNTEAFF
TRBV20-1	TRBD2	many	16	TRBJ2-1	TGCAGTGCTAGCCCTATAACTAGCGGGTCTTACAATGAGCAGTTCTTC	CSASPITSGSYNEQFF
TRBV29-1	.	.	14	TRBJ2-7	TGCAGCGTTGTACTGGGAACCGGGCTCTACGAGCAGTACTTC	CSVVLGTGLYEQYF
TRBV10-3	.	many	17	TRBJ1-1	TGTGCCATCAGGGGGGAACGGGACGGCAGTCCGAACACTGAAGCTTTCTTT	CAIRGERDGSPNTEAFF
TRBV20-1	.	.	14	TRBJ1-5	TGCAGTGCTAGAACTAGCGGGACCCCAGATACGCAGCATTTT	CSARTSGTPDTQHF
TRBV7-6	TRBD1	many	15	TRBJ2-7	TGTGCCAGCAGCCCCGGACAGGGTGGGACCTACGAGCAGTACTTC	CASSPGQGGTYEQYF
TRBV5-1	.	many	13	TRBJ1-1	TGCGCCAGCAGCTTGGGAGGGGAGACCGAAGCTTTCTTT	CASSLGGETEAFF
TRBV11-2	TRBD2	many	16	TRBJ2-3	TGTGCCAGCAGCTCCTGGACTAGCGGGGGCACAGATACGCAGTATTTT	CASSSWTSGGTDTQYF
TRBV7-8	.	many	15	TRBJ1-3	TGTGCCAGCAGCCAAGGGTCCTCGGTTGGAAACACCATATATTTT	CASSQGSSVGNTIYF
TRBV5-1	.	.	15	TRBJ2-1	TGCGCCGGCAGCCCACTTGAGCGGAGCTTACATGACCAGTTCTTC	CAGSPLERSLHDQFF